The rows below give T cell receptor beta chains drawn from one sample of a study of T cell repertoires in cytomegalovirus infection. TCRdb called the reads again in MiXCR, with one record for every CDR3 protein. The repertoire includes 490,000 or so distinct CDR3 sequences, approximately 10% of them detected once, and about a tenth sits in the top ten. The sequencing input was PBMCs. These receptors were obtained from a human donor in good health (CMV status not recorded). Some clones in this sample may be carry-over from other donors' samples. CDR3s leave out the opening cysteine and the closing phenylalanine or tryptophan.

TRBJ2-2	TRBV2	ASRTTGGSGELF
TRBJ2-1	TRBV5-4	ASSPTPGGSSYNEQF
TRBJ1-2	TRBV29-1	SVYEDSANYGYT
TRBJ1-1	TRBV7-8	ASSLDRGHGEAF
TRBJ2-3	TRBV7-3	ASSRQDRGSQY
TRBJ2-1	TRBV19	ASSVGRRSGEQF
TRBJ2-1	TRBV4-1	ASSQEGRSPRQF
TRBJ1-2	TRBV5-6	ASSLVLAELANYGYT
TRBJ1-2	TRBV20-1	SGGERSPGGYT
TRBJ1-1	TRBV28	ASRSHSGINTEAF
TRBJ2-5	TRBV28	ASSFLIAGETQY
TRBJ1-2	TRBV7-3	ASSPGDRNGYT
TRBJ1-3	TRBV6-2/TRBV6-3	ASSYDRSSGNTIY
TRBJ2-7	TRBV5-6	ASSSPEGQY
TRBJ1-5	TRBV10-3	AISESRSNQPQH
TRBJ1-1	TRBV14	ASSQTSVTEAF
TRBJ2-2	TRBV30	AWSGLSGELF
TRBJ2-1	TRBV24-1	ATSDPGQGADEQF
TRBJ1-1	TRBV7-2	ASSVQSMNTEAF
TRBJ1-1	TRBV5-1	ASSFQGIVTEAF
TRBJ2-1	TRBV29-1	SIRGTSGSRGNEQF
TRBJ2-3	TRBV29-1	SVEKAGEDTQY
TRBJ2-1	TRBV20-1	SAGTHDSYNEQF
TRBJ2-7	TRBV11-2	ASTLDRPKRQY
TRBJ2-3	TRBV28	ASSPPGPWKGTQY
TRBJ2-1	TRBV29-1	SVSGGYNEQF
TRBJ1-1	TRBV19	ASSIRGIEAF
TRBJ1-5	TRBV14	ASSQIRGPPGNQPQH
TRBJ2-2	TRBV14	ASSQLDRANGELF
TRBJ2-1	TRBV5-4	ASSPRKIADNEQF
TRBJ2-7	TRBV11-2	ASSLDQYEQY
TRBJ1-1	TRBV4-1	ASSRDDRYTEAF
TRBJ1-1	TRBV7-2	ASSPLSVMNTEAF
TRBJ1-6	TRBV10-2	ASSERSGRISYNSPLH
TRBJ2-1	TRBV7-3	ASSRALRDEQF
TRBJ2-1	TRBV7-9	ASSPVRQGLEQF
TRBJ1-1	TRBV11-2	ASSLEPRAGGTEAF
TRBJ1-6	TRBV14	ASSLGEQDPRGNSPLH
TRBJ1-3	TRBV3-1	ASSQDEWNTIY
TRBJ2-7	TRBV12-3/TRBV12-4	ASRPTTGVPGEQY